The T cell receptor beta chain described here comes from a study of T cell responses to AZD1222 COVID-19 vaccine. Findings and limits, study-wide: Repertoires were sampled only after the peak T cell response.

The germline gives CDR1 SGHAT, CDR2 FQNNGV. This CDR3 is built from 14 residues. The V gene lost 3 bases and the J gene lost 4 bases, with 12 bases spanning the gap. The protocol was immunoSEQ multiplex PCR, while the TCRdb copy is restricted to in-frame clones and leaves out a portion. The profile shows about 110,000 clones, roughly nine tenths of them singletons. A remark on this clone: Its target is unknown.

The sequence was collected from an adult in good health. The chain joins TRBV11-2 to TRBJ1-1; D possibly corresponds to TRBD1 (6 bases). The sample here was peripheral blood, taken on day 0 of AZD1222 vaccination. The CDR3 loop reads CASSFYRDGTEAFF. For the CDR3, the DNA is TGTGCCAGCAGCTTCTACAGGGACGGCACTGAAGCTTTCTTT.